The clone carrying this T cell receptor (beta chain) has at least ten counts. The antigen is not known. Template material for amplifying TCR beta CDR3 regions consisted of RNA transcripts. The HTBI primer set drove a first-round RT-PCR of the TCR CDR3. TCRdb recomputed calls from the multiplex PCR reads with MiXCR, one row per CDR3 protein. Found here are fewer than 250,000 distinct CDR3 sequences, approximately 25% of them singletons; the top ten hold 35%. CDR1 is LNHDA, CDR2 SQIVND, per germline (reference sequence). V gave up 8 bases and J gave up 0 bases, with 10 bases separating them. This CDR3 contains 14 residues. This sample was taken from a study of T cells in Graves' hyperthyroidism and ophthalmopathy. The authors took PBMCs from about 9.5 ml fresh peripheral blood. Study-wide results and limits: Blood also showed most of the thyroid clonotypes that were expanded above 0.001.

The chain links TRBV19 to TRBJ1-4; the D gene is possibly TRBD1 (5 bases). The sequence was obtained from a woman between 35 and 50 years old with Graves' ophthalmopathy. Sequences were obtained from blood. The CDR3 DNA reads as TGTGCCAGTGATCGGGGGACAACTAATGAAAAACTGTTTTTT. Protein: CASDRGTTNEKLFF.